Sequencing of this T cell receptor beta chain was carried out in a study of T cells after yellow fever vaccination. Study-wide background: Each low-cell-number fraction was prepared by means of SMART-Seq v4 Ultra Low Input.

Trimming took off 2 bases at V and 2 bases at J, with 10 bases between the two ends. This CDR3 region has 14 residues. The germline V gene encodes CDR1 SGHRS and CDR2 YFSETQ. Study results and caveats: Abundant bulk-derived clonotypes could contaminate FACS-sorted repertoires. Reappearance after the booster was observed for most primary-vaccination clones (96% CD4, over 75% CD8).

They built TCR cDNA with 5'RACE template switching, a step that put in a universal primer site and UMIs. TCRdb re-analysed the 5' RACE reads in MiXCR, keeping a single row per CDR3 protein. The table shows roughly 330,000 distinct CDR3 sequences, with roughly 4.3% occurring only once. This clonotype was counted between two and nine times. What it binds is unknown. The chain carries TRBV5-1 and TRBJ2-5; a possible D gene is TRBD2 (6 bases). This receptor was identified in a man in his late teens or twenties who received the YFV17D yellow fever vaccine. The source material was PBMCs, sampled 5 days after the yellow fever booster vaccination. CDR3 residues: CASSFGGMQETQYF. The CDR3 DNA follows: TGCGCCAGCAGCTTTGGCGGGATGCAAGAGACCCAGTACTTC.